The 19 T cell receptor beta chains below were found in one sample sequenced in a study of regulatory T cells in long-lasting Graves disease. Specified time point: newly diagnosed GD, antithyroid drugs for less than 3 months. PBMC RNA served as the TCR library source. To make TCR beta libraries, researchers used iRepertoire HTBI primers and Arm-PCR of CDR3 regions. TCRdb re-called the multiplex PCR reads with MiXCR, one entry per CDR3 protein. The table records about 610,000 distinct CDR3 sequences, around 16% of them present only once. This sample was shared with a second study, whose subject was T cells in Graves' hyperthyroidism and ophthalmopathy.

The input for sequencing was peripheral blood mononuclear cells (PBMCs), taken at new diagnosis, from a patient treated with antithyroid drugs. The receptors were sampled from a man aged 18-30 years with Graves disease.

Points on this clonotype: It may be a read error: a sequence one base away is much more abundant. V gene TRBV28 combines with J gene TRBJ2-7, with a weak D call TRBD2 (6 bases). Germline loops: CDR1 MDHEN, CDR2 SYDVKM. The V end lost 11 bases, the J end lost 6 bases, and 23 bases lay between the germline ends. The CDR3 spans 14 residues. The CDR3 region is CAGGGAEPIFEQYF. CDR3 sequence (DNA): TGTGCCGGCGGCGGGGCAGAACCGATCTTCGAGCAGTACTTC. Looking up the rest from reference TRBV28 and TRBJ2-7 gives the full variable domain: DVKVTQSSRYLVKRTGEKVFLECVQDMDHENMFWYRQDPGLGLRLIYFSYDVKMKEKGDIPEGYSVSREKKERFSLILESASTNQTSMYLCAGGGAEPIFEQYFGPGTRLTVT.

This chain connects TRBV5-1 to TRBJ2-5; maybe TRBD2 (7 bases). Germline V gene data show CDR1 as SGHRS and CDR2 as YFSETQ. This CDR3 contains 16 residues. Trimming pared 3 bases from V and 4 bases from J, leaving 19 bases between. The chain's CDR3 is CASSSHPGGGGETQYF. CDR3 nucleotide sequence: TGCGCCAGCAGCTCCCACCCAGGAGGGGGGGGAGAGACCCAGTACTTC.

This clonotype was counted only a few times. J is TRBJ1-4 and V is TRBV30, with no clear D. The CDR3 runs to 11 residues. V was cut by 0 bases and J by 8 bases, with 4 bases left in between. Germline V lookup: CDR1 GTSNPN, CDR2 SVGIG (reference sequence). The DNA of the CDR3 is TGTGCCTGGAGTGTACCGGAAAAACTGTTTTTT. Translation: CAWSVPEKLFF. The whole variable domain, remainder taken from reference TRBV30 and TRBJ1-4, is SQTIHQWPATLVQPVGSPLSLECTVEGTSNPNLYWYRQAAGRGLQLLFYSVGIGQISSEVPQNLSASRPQDRQFILSSKKLLLSDSGFYLCAWSVPEKLFFGSGTQLSVL.

This sequence joins TRBV20-1 and TRBJ2-1, with 8 nucleotides matching TRBD2. V shed 6 bases and J 7 bases; nucleotides not matched to a gene: 11. Germline lookup yields CDR1 DFQATT and CDR2 SNEGSKA (reference sequence). The CDR3 extends over 14 amino acids. The CDR3 sequence is CSAQEGASGNEQFF. CDR3 coding DNA: TGCAGTGCCCAGGAAGGCGCTAGCGGGAATGAGCAGTTCTTC.

The sample holds many counts of this clonotype. The chain employs TRBV27 and TRBJ1-2, with TRBD1 as a possible D gene (6 bases). In germline, CDR1 is MNHEY, CDR2 SMNVEV (reference sequence). This CDR3 has 15 residues. The germline V and J ends were trimmed by 5 bases and 4 bases, with 17 bases remaining between them. CDR3 DNA sequence: TGTGCCAGCAGTCGCGACAAGGGGGGTTTCTATGGCTACACCTTC. Amino acids: CASSRDKGGFYGYTF.

The V and J genes are TRBV29-1 and TRBJ2-1, with a weak D call TRBD1 (6 bases). Germline assignment: CDR1 SQVTM and CDR2 ANQGSEA. V was cut by 8 bases and J by 6 bases, with 11 bases left in between. The CDR3 is made up of 11 amino acids. The CDR3 nucleotides read TGCAGCAGCCGGGACACCAATGAGCAGTTCTTC. Protein: CSSRDTNEQFF.

This clonotype has just a few counts. The chain has TRBV28 and TRBJ1-3; no reliable D call. The CDR3 consists of 16 residues. Looked up from germline, CDR1 is MDHEN and CDR2 is SYDVKM. Trimming took 4 bases from V and 0 from J, leaving 13 bases between them. The CDR3 region is CASSYNSLSSGNTIYF. The DNA of the CDR3 is TGTGCCAGCAGTTATAACAGCCTTAGCTCTGGAAACACCATATATTTT.

This clonotype was picked up many times. The CDR3, as DNA: TGCAGTGCTAGAGAAAAAGGGGGATGGACTGAAGCTTTCTTT. Protein: CSAREKGGWTEAFF. The V and J genes are TRBV20-1 and TRBJ1-1; TRBD1 might be the D (6 bases). The length of the CDR3 is 14 residues. CDR1 DFQATT and CDR2 SNEGSKA come from the germline V gene (reference sequence). V shed 0 bases and J shed 5 bases, with 13 bases lying between them.

The CDR3 protein is CATSTSVWGQGSSGANVLTF. CDR3 nucleotide sequence: TGTGCCACCAGCACCTCCGTGTGGGGACAGGGTTCCTCTGGGGCCAACGTCCTGACTTTC. The chain links TRBV15 to TRBJ2-6, with 9 bases identical to TRBD1. Germline-derived CDR1 and CDR2 are LNHNV and YYDKDF (reference sequence). J was trimmed by 0 bases and V by 4 bases; bases with no gene match: 13. CDR3 size: 20 residues.

This clonotype was recorded a few times. The chain employs TRBV10-3 and TRBJ1-2; D is perhaps TRBD1 (5 bases). Trimming pared 11 bases from V and 8 bases from J, leaving 21 bases between. Germline CDR1 and CDR2: ENHRY and SYGVKD. This CDR3 spans 13 amino acids. For the CDR3, the DNA is TGTGCCGCCTCCCTGCGGGGGTCTGAGGGCTACACCTTC. Protein sequence: CAASLRGSEGYTF.

Concerning this clonotype itself: At one boundary the junction diverges from the germline segment, which might be a read error. The chain has TRBV29-1 and TRBJ2-2, with D perhaps being TRBD1 or TRBD2 (5 bases each). The CDR3 is made up of 14 amino acids. From germline, CDR1 is SQVTM and CDR2 ANQGSEA. This chain's CDR3 is CGVEGRSNTGELFF. The DNA for the CDR3 is TGCGGCGTTGAGGGACGGTCGAACACCGGGGAGCTGTTTTTT.

Many counts were recorded for this clonotype. The gene calls are TRBV11-2 and TRBJ2-7, with 8 bases matching TRBD2. The germline CDR1 and CDR2 sequences are SGHAT and FQNNGV. Trimming cost V 1 base and J 3 bases; bases outside gene matches: 5. There are 15 residues in the CDR3. The CDR3 sequence: CASSLVGRGSYEQYF. DNA for the CDR3: TGTGCCAGCAGCTTAGTCGGGAGGGGAAGCTACGAGCAGTACTTC.

This clonotype was seen ten or more times. This chain links TRBV20-1 with TRBJ2-7; maybe TRBD1 (6 bases). The CDR3 runs to 14 residues. Germline CDR1 reads DFQATT; CDR2 reads SNEGSKA (reference sequence). V lost 3 bases and J lost 3, with 15 bases in between. As DNA, the CDR3 is TGCAGTGCTAGTACCCACTCGGACAGCTACGAGCAGTACTTC. It yields the protein CSASTHSDSYEQYF.

This clonotype was seen at least ten times. The chain links TRBV5-1 to TRBJ2-1, with 8 bases lining up with TRBD2. V trimming: 0 bases; J trimming: 10 bases; junction bases outside the gene matches: 6. Per germline, CDR1 SGHRS and CDR2 YFSETQ. The CDR3 sequence is 14 residues long. The CDR3 reads CASSLAGTRDEQFF. CDR3 nucleotide sequence: TGCGCCAGCAGCTTGGCCGGGACTAGAGACGAGCAGTTCTTC.

This clonotype was counted many times. The genes are TRBV11-1 and TRBJ2-5; possible D gene TRBD2, 5 bases. Deletions cut 5 bases from V and 2 bases from J, with 18 bases between. The V gene's germline CDR1 is SGHAT and CDR2 FQDESV (reference sequence). This CDR3 is built from 16 residues. CDR3 nucleotides: TGTGCCAGCAGCACCGCGACGGGATGGCTACAAGAGACCCAGTACTTC. It is translated as CASSTATGWLQETQYF.

This clonotype turned up a few times. The rearrangement links TRBV27 to TRBJ1-4; maybe TRBD1 (6 bases). CDR3 length: 15 amino acids. Per the germline V gene, CDR1 is MNHEY and CDR2 is SMNVEV (reference sequence). V was cut by 4 bases and J by 8 bases, with 17 bases left in between. The DNA of the CDR3 is TGTGCCAGCAGTTCGAACAGGGAACGATGGGAAAAACTGTTTTTT. Its protein is CASSSNRERWEKLFF.

CDR3 nucleotides: TGCAGTGCCCCAGCGGGAACAAGCACAGATACGCAGTATTTT. It yields the protein CSAPAGTSTDTQYF. J is TRBJ2-3 and V is TRBV20-1, with 7 bases identical to TRBD2. The CDR3 is made up of 14 amino acids. Germline assignment: CDR1 DFQATT and CDR2 SNEGSKA (reference sequence). With V trimmed by 6 bases and J by 0 bases, 6 bases remained unmatched.

The sample holds many counts of this clonotype. The chain combines TRBV30 with TRBJ2-7; possible D gene TRBD1, 6 bases. Trimming left V 4 bases short and J 3 bases short, with 13 bases between. Germline CDR1 reads GTSNPN; CDR2 reads SVGIG (reference sequence). CDR3 length: 13 residues. The CDR3 spells CAWTGGGLYEQYF. CDR3 coding DNA: TGTGCCTGGACTGGTGGGGGCCTCTACGAGCAGTACTTC. Drawing the rest from reference TRBV30 and TRBJ2-7, the complete variable domain is SQTIHQWPATLVQPVGSPLSLECTVEGTSNPNLYWYRQAAGRGLQLLFYSVGIGQISSEVPQNLSASRPQDRQFILSSKKLLLSDSGFYLCAWTGGGLYEQYFGPGTRLTVT.

The chain is built from TRBV19 and TRBJ2-2, with D possibly matching TRBD1 (5 bases). The CDR3 has 14 residues. V gave up 3 bases and J gave up 1 base, with 6 bases separating them. The germline CDR1 and CDR2 sequences are LNHDA and SQIVND (reference sequence). The CDR3 reads CASSIDRNTGELFF. CDR3 nucleotides: TGTGCCAGTAGTATCGACAGGAACACCGGGGAGCTGTTTTTT.